This T cell receptor (beta chain) is drawn from a study of cytomegalovirus exposure and HLA in healthy donors. Study as a whole: Assignment to the Caucasian-associated ancestry cluster applied to around four fifths of the approximately 420 genotyped donors.

This CDR3 spans 14 amino acids. Germline CDR1 SGHAT, CDR2 FQNNGV. V was trimmed by 0 bases and J by 3 bases, leaving 9 bases between them. Vbeta (60) and Jbeta (13) primers were used in the PCR. Generated by immunoSEQ multiplex PCR, the TCRdb table keeps only in-frame clones and is missing some. The profile shows about 94,000 clones, roughly 80% of them singletons. The gene calls are TRBV11-2 and TRBJ2-7, with D possibly being TRBD1 (5 bases). Sequenced input: PBMCs. The sequence derives from a woman aged 60-75 years in good health and CMV-seronegative. The CDR3, as DNA: TGTGCCAGCAGCTTAGATCAGGGCAACTACGAGCAGTACTTC. It translates to CASSLDQGNYEQYF.